Reported below is one TCR beta chain. Recovery among Cohort 3 donors was established by two negative PCRs, clearance, or symptom resolution. Authors' analysis steps: Nucleated cell counts were estimated from reference gene primer amplification. Clones were sequenced by immunoSEQ multiplex PCR, and TCRdb holds only the in-frame ones, with some missing. V, J and clone size reflect that table, while D and trimming were determined from the DNA. The table includes hundreds of thousands of clones, around 87% detected once. This record comes from a study of blood T cell repertoires in COVID-19. Study context: COVID-19 samples collected from the United States, Italy and Spain covered acute and convalescent phases. The cDNA or gDNA used as material had been derived from T cells, B-cell-depleted T cells, or PBMCs.

V gave up 9 bases and J gave up 1 base; unmatched junction bases: 7. The CDR3 sequence is 15 residues long. Germline CDR1 is MRHNA and CDR2 is SNTAGT. The chain uses TRBV6-4 and TRBJ2-3, with TRBD2 matching 10 bases. This receptor was identified in a man younger than 45 who had recovered from COVID-19. Sequenced material: PBMCs or T cells enriched from blood (not recorded which). The chain's CDR3 is CASQRGTSGTDTQYF. For the CDR3, the DNA is TGTGCCAGTCAACGAGGGACTAGCGGCACAGATACGCAGTATTTT.